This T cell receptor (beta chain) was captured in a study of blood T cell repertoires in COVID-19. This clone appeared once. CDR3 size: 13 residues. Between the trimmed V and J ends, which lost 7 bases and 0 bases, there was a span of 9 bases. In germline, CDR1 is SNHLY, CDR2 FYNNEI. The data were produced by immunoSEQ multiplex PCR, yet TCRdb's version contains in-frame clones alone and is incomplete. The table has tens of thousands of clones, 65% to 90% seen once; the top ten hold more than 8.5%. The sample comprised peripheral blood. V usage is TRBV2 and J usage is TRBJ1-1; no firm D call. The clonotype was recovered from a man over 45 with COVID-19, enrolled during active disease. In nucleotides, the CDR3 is TGTGCCAGCACCGCGCTCATGAACACTGAAGCTTTCTTT. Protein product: CASTALMNTEAFF.